These 2 T cell receptor beta chains came from one sample sequenced in a study of T-cell reconstitution after alpha-beta-depleted transplantation in children. Preparation of the TCRbeta library was carried out with unique molecular identifiers. Via MiXCR, TCRdb re-called the PCR reads, giving one row per CDR3 protein. The data contain fewer than 1 million distinct CDR3 sequences, 15% to 20% of them singletons. Sequencing was performed on PBMCs, mostly from graft donor cells, taken 360 days after TCRalphabeta/CD19-depleted stem cell transplant. The origin of the receptors is a male patient between 10 and 17 years old who had a stem cell transplant for acute lymphoblastic leukemia, so the T cells may come from the graft donor.

This clonotype was counted many times. The gene calls are TRBV10-2 and TRBJ1-1; the D is unclear. CDR1 and CDR2 (germline): WSHSY, SAAADI. CDR3 size: 14 residues. V lost 4 bases, J lost 1 base, and 10 bases lay in between. The CDR3 DNA sequence: TGCGCCAGCAGTGCCTCGGGATCGAACACTGAAGCTTTCTTT. Protein sequence: CASSASGSNTEAFF.

This clonotype was observed a few times. The chain employs TRBV5-1 and TRBJ2-7; D possibly matches TRBD1 or TRBD2 (6 bases each). CDR3 size: 18 residues. V gave up 1 base and J gave up 5 bases, with 25 bases separating them. The V gene's germline CDR1 is SGHRS and CDR2 YFSETQ. CDR3 protein: CASSLQFGQRGVQNEQYF. CDR3 bases: TGCGCCAGCAGCTTGCAGTTCGGACAGAGGGGGGTTCAGAACGAGCAGTACTTC.